This T cell receptor beta chain was observed in a study of technical replicates of blood from several donors. With 0 bases removed from V and 9 bases from J, the gap between germline ends came to 25 bases. The CDR3 has 18 amino acids. Germline CDR1 reads SGDLS; CDR2 reads YYNGEE. Clones were sequenced by immunoSEQ multiplex PCR, and TCRdb holds only the in-frame ones, with some missing. The data show about 63,000 clones, approximately 86% seen once. This clone was observed once. The chain recombines TRBV9 with TRBJ2-1; TRBD2 is a possible D gene (7 bases). The sequencing input was PBMCs. This TCR was sampled from a human donor in good health. Some clones in this sample may be carry-over from other donors' samples. The chain's CDR3 is CASSVDNTKGPRGGEQFF. CDR3 sequence (DNA): TGTGCCAGCAGCGTAGACAACACAAAAGGCCCTAGGGGGGGTGAGCAGTTCTTC.